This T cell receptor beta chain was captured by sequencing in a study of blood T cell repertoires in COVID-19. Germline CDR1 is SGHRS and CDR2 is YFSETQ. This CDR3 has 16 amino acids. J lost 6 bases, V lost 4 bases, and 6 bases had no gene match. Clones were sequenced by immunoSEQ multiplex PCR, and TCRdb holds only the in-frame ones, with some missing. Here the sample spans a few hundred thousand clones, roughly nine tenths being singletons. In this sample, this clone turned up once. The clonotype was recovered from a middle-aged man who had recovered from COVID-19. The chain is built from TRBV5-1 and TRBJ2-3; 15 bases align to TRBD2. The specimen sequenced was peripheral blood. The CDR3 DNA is TGCGCCAGCAGCCCGGGACTAGCGGGAGGAGGGGATACGCAGTATTTT. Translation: CASSPGLAGGGDTQYF.